This TCR beta chain was sequenced for a study of Graves' ophthalmopathy and Graves' hyperthyroidism. Overall study context: Ophthalmopathy absent within 18 months of follow-up marked hyperthyroidism as stable.

Hyperthyroidism patients, aged 18 to 65, were newly diagnosed, under 2 months' duration. The study, taken as a whole, reports: Prediction of ophthalmopathy progression reached 70.59% sensitivity and approximately 73% specificity. Blood also contained most of the expanded thyroid clonotypes above 0.001 frequency.

As to this clonotype: Its antigen remains unknown. At one end the junction does not follow the germline gene, possibly because of a read error.

The authors amplified TCR beta CDR3 regions, and they did so from RNA transcripts for repertoire sequencing. The first-round RT-PCR employed HTBI primers together with the Qiagen OneStep RT-PCR kit. A multiplex PCR was then performed as the second round. TCRdb re-called the multiplex PCR reads with MiXCR, one entry per CDR3 protein. The sample consists of over a million distinct CDR3 sequences, about two fifths of them appearing once. Germline lookup yields CDR1 SGHRS and CDR2 YFSETQ. This CDR3 comprises 14 residues. The sequenced material came from peripheral blood or thyroid tissue (not recorded which). This sequence originates from an adult man with Graves' hyperthyroidism. This chain joins TRBV5-1 and TRBJ2-7; no definite D call. The CDR3 sequence: CASSFFFDTYEQHF. The CDR3 DNA is TGCGCCAGCAGCTTCTTCTTCGACACCTACGAGCAGCACTTC.